Shown below are 19 T cell receptor beta chains from a single sample sequenced in a study of blood T cell repertoires in COVID-19. Profiled with immunoSEQ multiplex PCR; TCRdb holds only in-frame clones, not every one. Of tens of thousands of clones in the sample, roughly 80% are singletons; the top ten hold 3% to 3.5%. Material: peripheral blood. The origin of the receptors is a man between 65 and 85 years old with COVID-19, enrolled during active disease.

This chain joins TRBV15 and TRBJ1-5; 7 positions match TRBD1. Trimming took 1 base from V and 0 from J; bases not matched to a gene: 3. Germline CDR1 and CDR2: LNHNV and YYDKDF (reference sequence). The CDR3 length is 16 residues. The CDR3 nucleotides are TGTGCCACCAGCAGAGGGACAGGTTATAGCAATCAGCCCCAGCATTTT. It translates to CATSRGTGYSNQPQHF. Supplemented by reference TRBV15 and TRBJ1-5, the full variable domain reads DAMVIQNPRYQVTQFGKPVTLSCSQTLNHNVMYWYQQKSSQAPKLLFHYYDKDFNNEADTPDNFQSRRPNTSFCFLDIRSPGLGDTAMYLCATSRGTGYSNQPQHFGDGTRLSIL.

This chain uses TRBV10-3 with TRBJ2-1, with 7 nucleotides matching TRBD2. This CDR3 is built from 14 residues. Per the germline V gene, CDR1 is ENHRY and CDR2 is SYGVKD. J gave up 9 bases and V 10 bases, and 15 bases lay outside the gene matches. CDR3 sequence: CATREAGYMGEQFF. The DNA of the CDR3 is TGTGCCACCCGGGAGGCAGGGTATATGGGTGAGCAGTTCTTC.

The V gene is TRBV30, the J gene TRBJ2-1; no reliable D call. Deletions cut 5 bases from V and 0 bases from J, with 14 bases between. This CDR3 is 15 amino acids long. From germline, CDR1 is GTSNPN and CDR2 SVGIG (reference sequence). CDR3 in amino acids: CAWGLGYSSYNEQFF. The DNA for the CDR3 is TGTGCCTGGGGGCTGGGCTACAGCTCCTACAATGAGCAGTTCTTC.

V gene TRBV7-2 combines with J gene TRBJ1-2; TRBD1 matches at 8 bases. After removal of 5 bases from V and 1 base from J, the junction contained 3 bases not matched to a gene. The CDR3 runs 14 residues. Germline V gene lookup returns CDR1 SGHTA and CDR2 FQGNSA. The CDR3 nucleotides are TGTGCCAGCAGCCCCGACAGGGGTAACTATGGCTACACCTTC. As protein: CASSPDRGNYGYTF.

This clone showed up just a few times. The chain carries TRBV5-5 and TRBJ1-5, with 12 bases identical to TRBD1. V lost 4 bases, J lost 3 bases, and 5 bases stayed unmatched. The length of the CDR3 is 16 residues. Per the germline V gene, CDR1 is SGHKS and CDR2 is YYEKEE (reference sequence). CDR3 loop: CASSPGTGGNNQPQHF. DNA of the CDR3: TGTGCCAGCAGCCCCGGGACAGGGGGCAACAATCAGCCCCAGCATTTT.

The gene calls are TRBV7-6 and TRBJ2-2; D is perhaps TRBD2 (6 bases). V was cut by 1 base and J by 5 bases, with 14 bases left in between. This CDR3 is built from 16 residues. Germline assignment: CDR1 SGHVS and CDR2 FNYEAQ. CDR3 bases: TGTGCCAGCAGCTTAGTCCCCGGGAGAAGTACCGGGGAGCTGTTTTTT. Its translation is CASSLVPGRSTGELFF.

This rearrangement joins TRBV27 to TRBJ1-1, with D maybe TRBD1 (5 bases). V shed 4 bases and J shed 1 base, with 10 bases lying between them. Germline assignment: CDR1 MNHEY and CDR2 SMNVEV (reference sequence). The CDR3 is made up of 14 amino acids. Here the CDR3 reads CASSSPGQNTEAFF. For the CDR3, the DNA is TGTGCCAGCAGTTCACCCGGACAGAACACTGAAGCTTTCTTT.

The chain recombines TRBV5-1 with TRBJ2-6; D gene uncertain. Trimming removed 7 bases at V and 1 base at J, with 9 bases between. The CDR3 loop spans 14 amino acids. Germline lookup yields CDR1 SGHRS and CDR2 YFSETQ. This CDR3 is CASYTGSGANVLTF. In nucleotides, the CDR3 is TGCGCCAGCTATACGGGTTCTGGGGCCAACGTCCTGACTTTC.

The chain carries TRBV6-5 and TRBJ1-5, with a weak D call TRBD1 (6 bases). The germline V gene encodes CDR1 MNHEY and CDR2 SVGAGI. CDR3 size: 13 residues. CDR3 protein: CATGLSSNQPQHF. The CDR3 coding sequence is TGTGCGACAGGACTTTCTAGCAATCAGCCCCAGCATTTT.

This chain uses TRBV27 with TRBJ1-1; D is unclear. The V end was cut by 5 bases, the J end by 0 bases, with 7 bases between. The CDR3 has 13 residues. The germline CDR1 and CDR2 sequences are MNHEY and SMNVEV (reference sequence). DNA of the CDR3: TGTGCCAGCAGTGCGTCTATGAACACTGAAGCTTTCTTT. Its protein is CASSASMNTEAFF.

The chain employs TRBV28 and TRBJ1-2; 8 nucleotides match TRBD1. Germline lookup yields CDR1 MDHEN and CDR2 SYDVKM. The CDR3 totals 14 residues. The junction had 7 bases not matched to a gene; V was cut back by 6 bases and J by 4 bases. As DNA, the CDR3 is TGTGCCAGCAGCTGGACAGGGACTGGCTATGGCTACACCTTC. Translating it yields CASSWTGTGYGYTF.

The chain carries TRBV12-3 or TRBV12-4 and TRBJ1-2, with a weak D call TRBD1 (5 bases). This CDR3 is 12 amino acids long. V was trimmed by 6 bases and J by 8 bases, leaving 13 bases between them. The CDR3 spells CASRLGEYGYTF. The CDR3 DNA reads as TGTGCCAGCAGGCTAGGGGAATACGGCTACACCTTC.

The chain combines TRBV11-3 with TRBJ2-7; a possible D gene is TRBD1 (6 bases). Germline CDR1 SGHNT, CDR2 YENEEA. V lost 3 bases and J 0 bases, leaving 9 bases between the germline ends. This CDR3 has 14 residues. The CDR3 DNA sequence: TGTGCCAGCAGCTTGGGGGCCAGCTCCTACGAGCAGTACTTC. Protein: CASSLGASSYEQYF. The full variable domain, its missing parts supplied by reference TRBV11-3 and TRBJ2-7, is EAGVVQSPRYKIIEKKQPVAFWCNPISGHNTLYWYLQNLGQGPELLIRYENEEAVDDSQLPKDRFSAERLKGVDSTLKIQPAELGDSAVYLCASSLGASSYEQYFGPGTRLTVT.

The chain couples TRBV5-1 to TRBJ2-1; 11 bases match TRBD2. The CDR3 is 14 residues long. CDR1 and CDR2 from the germline V gene are SGHRS and YFSETQ. V shed 4 bases, J shed 9 bases, and the junction held 6 bases outside the gene matches. This CDR3 reads CASSASGTSGEQFF. For the CDR3, the DNA is TGCGCCAGCAGCGCTTCCGGGACTAGCGGTGAGCAGTTCTTC.

This sequence joins TRBV28 and TRBJ2-4, with D possibly being TRBD2 (6 bases). V was shortened by 6 bases and J by 1 base, with 10 bases between the two germline ends. Germline lookup yields CDR1 MDHEN and CDR2 SYDVKM. The CDR3 is 14 residues long. In nucleotides, the CDR3 is TGTGCCAGCAGCCACGCGGGGGCCAAAAACATTCAGTACTTC. It yields the protein CASSHAGAKNIQYF.

This chain connects TRBV2 to TRBJ2-1; 8 bases match TRBD2. CDR1 is SNHLY and CDR2 is FYNNEI in the germline V gene. This CDR3 has 13 residues. V lost 10 bases, J lost 6 bases, and 8 bases stayed unmatched. For the CDR3, the DNA is TGTGCCACCGGGCCGGGGGGGATCAATGAGCAGTTCTTC. As protein: CATGPGGINEQFF.

The CDR3 reads CASSSPGQGIDEQYF. The CDR3 bases are TGTGCCAGTAGTTCCCCGGGACAGGGGATCGACGAGCAGTACTTC. This chain links TRBV19 with TRBJ2-7; 10 nucleotides align to TRBD1. The J segment lost 5 bases and the V segment lost 5 bases, leaving 9 bases of the junction unmatched. From germline, CDR1 is LNHDA and CDR2 SQIVND (reference sequence). This CDR3 is built from 15 residues.

The V and J genes are TRBV19 and TRBJ2-3, with 14 bases fitting TRBD2. Trimming took 7 bases from V and 0 from J; bases not matched to a gene: 6. There are 17 residues in the CDR3. Germline V lookup: CDR1 LNHDA, CDR2 SQIVND (reference sequence). In nucleotides, the CDR3 is TGTGCCAGTACCGCCAGGACTAGCGGGAGGAGCACAGATACGCAGTATTTT. Protein sequence: CASTARTSGRSTDTQYF.

The rearrangement uses TRBV9 and TRBJ1-1; D remains ambiguous. Trimming cost V 4 bases and J 1 base, with 8 bases left between them. The germline CDR1 and CDR2 sequences are SGDLS and YYNGEE. The length of the CDR3 is 13 residues. Here the CDR3 reads CASSYSKNTEAFF. DNA for the CDR3: TGTGCCAGCAGCTATTCTAAGAACACTGAAGCTTTCTTT.